The 29 T cell receptor beta chains presented below share a single source sample, sequenced in a study of blood T cells in healthy people across ages. The authors ran a second PCR of roughly 7 to 11 cycles using a sample-barcoded 5' primer and a J-beta primer mix. TCRdb ran MiXCR on the 5' RACE reads and lists one entry per CDR3 protein. The sample carries under 2,000,000 distinct CDR3 sequences, roughly 49% recorded once. Sequenced material: blood. These TCRs come from a woman aged 40 to 55 in good health.

This rearrangement joins TRBV27 to TRBJ2-1; D perhaps matches TRBD2 (7 bases). CDR3 size: 17 residues. Germline CDR1 MNHEY, CDR2 SMNVEV (reference sequence). V was cut by 2 bases and J by 4 bases, with 18 bases left in between. This CDR3 reads CASSLRTRGGVYNEQFF. CDR3 coding DNA: TGTGCCAGCAGTTTACGGACTAGGGGGGGCGTATACAATGAGCAGTTCTTC.

This clonotype has more than one count but fewer than ten. V and J are TRBV27 and TRBJ1-1; D is ambiguous. The CDR3 covers 13 residues. Germline values: CDR1 MNHEY, CDR2 SMNVEV (reference sequence). The ends were cut back, 3 bases at V and 3 bases at J, with 8 bases in the middle. The DNA of the CDR3 is TGTGCCAGCAGTTTCTACGGGGACACTGAAGCTTTCTTT. It specifies CASSFYGDTEAFF.

This clonotype was detected a few times. The chain uses TRBV20-1 and TRBJ2-5; TRBD1 aligns across 9 bases. Trimming took 0 bases from V and 4 from J; bases not matched to a gene: 15. Looked up from germline, CDR1 is DFQATT and CDR2 is SNEGSKA (reference sequence). This CDR3 is 18 amino acids long. As DNA, the CDR3 is TGCAGTGCTAGAGATAGGTCCTGGGACAGGGAGGACCCAGAGACCCAGTACTTC. This codes for CSARDRSWDREDPETQYF.

As to this clonotype: This may arise from a read error, as a much more abundant clone is one base away. The rearrangement joins TRBV29-1 to TRBJ2-1, with TRBD1 identical over 10 bases. The CDR3 has 13 residues. J was trimmed by 8 bases and V by 4 bases; bases with no gene match: 5. CDR1 is SQVTM and CDR2 is ANQGSEA in the germline V gene. CDR3 nucleotide sequence: TGCAGCGTTGCCCGGGACAGGGGCGATGAGCAGTTCTTC. Its translation: CSVARDRGDEQFF.

This clonotype has a handful of counts. This chain joins TRBV6-6 and TRBJ2-7; D is possibly TRBD2 (7 bases). In germline, CDR1 is MNHNY, CDR2 SVGAGI (reference sequence). Deletions cut 8 bases from V and 1 base from J, with 12 bases between. CDR3 length equals 13 residues. The CDR3 protein is CASGRGASYEQYF. The CDR3 nucleotides are TGTGCCAGCGGACGGGGGGCATCCTACGAGCAGTACTTC.

V is TRBV27 and J is TRBJ1-2, with D tentatively TRBD1 (5 bases). The CDR3 totals 16 residues. Germline lookup yields CDR1 MNHEY and CDR2 SMNVEV (reference sequence). The V and J ends lost 4 bases and 0 bases respectively, with 15 bases between them. Written as DNA, the CDR3 is TGTGCCAGCAGTTCTTGGGACGGCCAAGCTAACTATGGCTACACCTTC. As protein: CASSSWDGQANYGYTF.

This rearrangement joins TRBV20-1 to TRBJ1-6; 9 nucleotides line up with TRBD1. V lost 2 bases to trimming and J lost 9 bases; unmatched junction nucleotides: 8. This CDR3 region has 15 residues. CDR1 is DFQATT, CDR2 SNEGSKA, per germline (reference sequence). In DNA, the CDR3 is TGCAGTGCTAGAAGGGTGGGGACAGGGCGTTCACCCCTCCACTTT. Residues: CSARRVGTGRSPLHF.

This clonotype has at least ten counts. The junction differs from germline at one of its ends, possibly a read error. The rearrangement uses TRBV5-1 and TRBJ1-2; 7 bases match TRBD1. From germline, CDR1 is SGHRS and CDR2 YFSETQ. The CDR3 spans 14 residues. In nucleotides, the CDR3 is TGTGCCAGCAGTTTGGAGGGACAGATCTATGGCTACACCTTC. This encodes CASSLEGQIYGYTF. Using reference TRBV5-1 and TRBJ1-2 for the parts outside the CDR3, the full variable domain is KAGVTQTPRYLIKTRGQQVTLSCSPISGHRSVSWYQQTPGQGLQFLFEYFSETQRNKGNFPGRFSGRQFSNSRSEMNVSTLELGDSALYLCASSLEGQIYGYTFGSGTRLTVV.

This clonotype was seen at least ten times. The CDR3 sequence: CSARDPTGLQQYF. As DNA, the CDR3 is TGCAGTGCTAGAGATCCGACAGGGCTACAGCAGTACTTC. The chain carries TRBV20-1 and TRBJ2-5, with 7 bases fitting TRBD1. After removal of 0 bases from V and 11 bases from J, the junction contained 9 bases not matched to a gene. There are 13 residues in the CDR3. Germline V gives CDR1 DFQATT, CDR2 SNEGSKA (reference sequence).

The chain combines TRBV6-1 with TRBJ2-3; a weak D match, TRBD1 (5 bases). V was trimmed by 7 bases and J by 0 bases, leaving 14 bases between them. There are 15 residues in the CDR3. Germline CDR1 and CDR2: MNHNS and SASEGT. The CDR3 protein is CASIPGQGSTDTQYF. Here the CDR3 DNA reads TGTGCCAGCATTCCGGGCCAGGGAAGCACAGATACGCAGTATTTT.

This chain joins TRBV7-9 and TRBJ1-5, with a possible D match to TRBD1 (5 bases). V shed 5 bases and J shed 0 bases, with 11 bases lying between them. The CDR3 contains 15 residues. From germline, CDR1 is SEHNR and CDR2 FQNEAQ (reference sequence). The CDR3 protein is CASSHLGDSNQPQHF. The CDR3 nucleotides read TGTGCCAGCAGCCATCTGGGGGATAGCAATCAGCCCCAGCATTTT.

The gene calls are TRBV6-1 and TRBJ2-7; D ambiguous. Germline CDR1 is MNHNS and CDR2 is SASEGT. Trimming left V 7 bases short and J 5 bases short, with 12 bases between. CDR3 length equals 12 residues. CDR3 sequence (DNA): TGTGCCAGCAACCGAAGTGGCAACGAGCAGTACTTC. It specifies CASNRSGNEQYF.

J is TRBJ2-5 and V is TRBV10-3; TRBD2 agrees at 7 bases. Trimming at V came to 4 bases and at J to 11 bases, leaving 10 bases not matched to a gene. This CDR3 comprises 13 residues. Germline CDR1 and CDR2: ENHRY and SYGVKD. The CDR3 nucleotides are TGTGCCATCAGTGGGGAGGGCTTTAATGAGCAGTACTTC. It yields the protein CAISGEGFNEQYF.

The genes are TRBV6-1 and TRBJ2-3, with D unclear. Trimming left V 1 base short and J 1 base short, with 6 bases between. Germline CDR1 MNHNS, CDR2 SASEGT. The CDR3 is 14 amino acids. The CDR3 bases are TGTGCCAGCAGTGAAGTACCAGGCACAGATACGCAGTATTTT. Protein sequence: CASSEVPGTDTQYF.

J is TRBJ2-3 and V is TRBV6-2 or TRBV6-3; 8 bases are a match to TRBD2. Germline CDR1 MNHEY, CDR2 SVGEGT. The CDR3 consists of 12 residues. The junction had 7 bases not matched to a gene; V was cut back by 8 bases and J by 9 bases. CDR3 amino acids: CASCRTSRTQYF. In nucleotides, the CDR3 is TGTGCCAGCTGTAGGACTAGCAGAACGCAGTATTTT.

This clonotype has a handful of counts. The rearrangement joins TRBV4-3 to TRBJ2-7; D remains unclear. Germline CDR1 LGHNA, CDR2 YSLEER. The CDR3 has 15 amino acids. The germline V and J ends were trimmed by 5 bases and 2 bases, with 16 bases remaining between them. The CDR3 spells CASSSTELRTYEQYF. The CDR3 bases are TGCGCCAGCAGCTCAACAGAGTTAAGAACCTACGAGCAGTACTTC.

Notes on this clonotype: No conserved phenylalanine or tryptophan ends this CDR3, so it is likely a read error. The chain links TRBV18 to TRBJ2-4; D unclear. The J call may be incorrect, as the DNA end agrees better with TRBJ2-7. Germline values: CDR1 KGHSH, CDR2 LQKENI. The CDR3 has 13 amino acids. CDR3 in DNA: TGTGCCAGCTCACCGTACAGTGAGTACGAGCAGTACTTA. Its protein product is CASSPYSEYEQYL.

This clonotype was counted a few times. The chain links TRBV27 to TRBJ2-3; 7 bases agree with TRBD1. From germline, CDR1 is MNHEY and CDR2 SMNVEV (reference sequence). Trimming removed 6 bases from V and 2 bases from J; junction bases left unmatched: 5. This CDR3 comprises 14 residues. This CDR3 reads CASRRDSFTDTQYF. CDR3 sequence (DNA): TGTGCCAGCAGAAGGGACAGCTTCACAGATACGCAGTATTTT.

V usage is TRBV4-1 and J usage is TRBJ1-2; D is ambiguous. V was cut by 0 bases and J by 0 bases, with 8 bases left in between. Germline CDR1 reads MGHRA; CDR2 reads YSYEKL. The CDR3 consists of 15 residues. The CDR3 DNA reads TGCGCCAGCAGCCAAGAGGCCCAGGCTAACTATGGCTACACCTTC. Its translation is CASSQEAQANYGYTF.

There are a few counts of this clonotype. The chain links TRBV6-2 or TRBV6-3 to TRBJ2-1, with 7 positions matching TRBD1. The J call may be mistaken, given a closer DNA end match to TRBJ2-7. CDR1 is MNHEY, CDR2 SVGEGT, per germline. This CDR3 comprises 14 residues. DNA for the CDR3: TGTGCCAGCAGTTGGGACAGCTCCTACAATGAGCAGTACTTC. This translates into CASSWDSSYNEQYF.

The chain uses TRBV3-1 and TRBJ2-7; D may be TRBD1 (7 bases). This CDR3 has 15 amino acids. Trimming took 1 base from V and 4 from J, leaving 14 bases between them. From germline, CDR1 is LGHDT and CDR2 YNNKEL (reference sequence). In DNA form, the CDR3 reads TGTGCCAGCAGCCAAGGGGCGGGACAGATTTACGAGCAGTACTTC. This encodes CASSQGAGQIYEQYF.

The rearrangement uses TRBV4-1 and TRBJ1-2, with no clear D. Germline V gene lookup returns CDR1 MGHRA and CDR2 YSYEKL. The CDR3 is 15 amino acids. The V and J ends lost 0 bases and 0 bases respectively, with 8 bases between them. CDR3 residues: CASSQDPSTNYGYTF. CDR3 nucleotide sequence: TGCGCCAGCAGCCAAGATCCCAGCACTAACTATGGCTACACCTTC.

This clonotype has only a few counts. The chain carries TRBV7-8 and TRBJ1-2; D not certain. The germline V gene has CDR1 SGHVS and CDR2 FQNEAQ. V lost 4 bases and J 5 bases, leaving 20 bases between the germline ends. The CDR3 has 16 residues. For the CDR3, the DNA is TGTGCCAGCAGCTACCCTCTGAAGGGAATCGGATATGGCTACACCTTC. Protein sequence: CASSYPLKGIGYGYTF. The full variable domain, completed using reference TRBV7-8 and TRBJ1-2, is GAGVSQSPRYKVAKRGQDVALRCDPISGHVSLFWYQQALGQGPEFLTYFQNEAQLDKSGLPSDRFFAERPEGSVSTLKIQRTQQEDSAVYLCASSYPLKGIGYGYTFGSGTRLTVV.

This rearrangement joins TRBV25-1 to TRBJ1-2; D is perhaps TRBD1 (5 bases). The CDR3 covers 12 residues. Trimming stripped 4 bases from V and 6 bases from J, with 9 bases between. CDR1 is MGHDK and CDR2 is SYGVNS in the germline V gene. CDR3 region: CASSGRAHGYTF. CDR3 nucleotides: TGTGCCAGCAGTGGCAGGGCCCATGGCTACACCTTC.

The genes are TRBV11-2 and TRBJ2-5, with TRBD2 matching over 7 bases. In germline, CDR1 is SGHAT, CDR2 FQNNGV. This CDR3 comprises 15 residues. V trimming: 7 bases; J trimming: 1 base; junction bases outside the gene matches: 9. DNA of the CDR3: TGTGCCAGCAAAGTGAGGGGAGGGGTCCAAGAGACCCAGTACTTC. Translation: CASKVRGGVQETQYF.

This clonotype was observed a few times. The chain couples TRBV7-9 to TRBJ2-7; D remains unclear. The ends were cut back, 6 bases at V and 1 base at J, with 13 bases in the middle. Germline values: CDR1 SEHNR, CDR2 FQNEAQ (reference sequence). The length of the CDR3 is 14 residues. The CDR3 region is CASSPAATSYEQYF. The CDR3 nucleotides read TGTGCCAGCAGTCCAGCAGCTACGTCCTACGAGCAGTACTTC.

This clonotype was recorded many times. The chain couples TRBV6-2 or TRBV6-3 to TRBJ2-7; D is uncertain. The CDR3 has 9 amino acids. CDR1 is MNHEY, CDR2 SVGEGT, per germline. Trimming removed 8 bases from V and 4 bases from J, with 3 bases in between. The chain's CDR3 is CASGYEQYF. CDR3 coding DNA: TGTGCCAGCGGGTACGAGCAGTACTTC.

This clonotype has only a few counts. This chain uses TRBV12-3 or TRBV12-4 with TRBJ2-3; 7 positions agree with TRBD1. J was trimmed by 3 bases and V by 5 bases; bases with no gene match: 8. This CDR3 spans 15 amino acids. The CDR3 region is CASSMRDSPTDTQYF. CDR3 in DNA: TGTGCCAGCAGTATGAGGGACAGTCCAACAGATACGCAGTATTTT.

This chain links TRBV2 with TRBJ2-5; 9 bases match TRBD2. The DNA end favors TRBJ2-7, so the J call may be wrong. Germline assignment: CDR1 SNHLY and CDR2 FYNNEI. The CDR3 has 12 amino acids. For the CDR3, the DNA is TGTGCCAGCAGATTAGCGGGGGACGAGCAGTACTTC. This codes for CASRLAGDEQYF.